Detailed here is one T cell receptor (beta chain). The target antigen is unknown. The CDR3 consists of 15 residues. Germline CDR1 is SGHAT and CDR2 is FQNNGV. Trimming took 0 bases from V and 5 from J, leaving 13 bases between them. The data were obtained in a study of cytomegalovirus exposure and HLA in healthy donors. Whole-study results and caveats: About 180 TCR beta chains were listed as cytomegalovirus-associated. It was confirmed in vitro that a few of the CMV-associated chains were specific for CMV antigens.

Donors showed nominal health when sampled, although they likely had unrecorded immune exposures. With 60 Vbeta and 13 Jbeta primers, the PCR was carried out. TCRdb's table, derived via immunoSEQ multiplex PCR, lists solely in-frame clones and lacks some. Here the sample spans approximately 190,000 clones, around four fifths being singletons. The source of this sequence is a woman aged 50 to 60 in good health and CMV-seropositive. V and J are TRBV11-2 and TRBJ2-5, with D uncertain. The specimen sequenced was PBMCs. CDR3 bases: TGTGCCAGCAGCTTAGACGGGTTGAGGAGTGAGACCCAGTACTTC. Amino acids: CASSLDGLRSETQYF.